These T cell receptor beta chains were read from a single sample in a study of T cell responses to AZD1222 COVID-19 vaccine. The assay was immunoSEQ multiplex PCR, and TCRdb's table has in-frame clones only and misses some. In the table there are under 150,000 clones, 90% of which are singletons. The sequences come from peripheral blood, collected 28 days after the second AZD1222 dose. The origin of the receptors is an adult who received the AZD1222 COVID-19 vaccine. CDR3s include the opening cysteine and the closing phenylalanine or tryptophan. Each record gives: D gene, J gene, clone size, V gene, CDR3 protein, CDR3 DNA. The D gene is left open where the match is weak. Not all rows give a size; the values are once, few, many and, for expanded clones, a class.

>TRBD2|TRBJ2-3|.|TRBV15
CATSWGGPREDTQYF
TGTGCCACCAGCTGGGGAGGGCCGAGGGAGGATACGCAGTATTTT
>.|TRBJ1-1|few|TRBV7-2
CATRGVATRGTEAFF
TGTGCCACCCGAGGGGTCGCGACTCGGGGCACTGAAGCTTTCTTT
>TRBD1|TRBJ1-6|once|TRBV6-4
CASREGTGSSPLHF
TGTGCCAGCAGAGAAGGGACAGGATCATCACCCCTCCACTTT
>.|TRBJ2-3|.|TRBV7-2
CASSSLVETQYF
TGTGCCAGCAGCTCTTTAGTTGAGACGCAGTATTTT
>.|TRBJ2-3|.|TRBV7-8
CASSLPGGLVTDTQYF
TGTGCCAGCAGCTTGCCAGGGGGGCTTGTGACAGATACGCAGTATTTT
>TRBD2|TRBJ2-7|.|TRBV7-9
CASSLSGISSYEQYF
TGTGCCAGCAGCCTAAGCGGGATAAGCTCCTACGAGCAGTACTTC
>TRBD2|TRBJ2-5|once|TRBV6-5
CASSPGTSGKETQYF
TGTGCCAGCAGTCCTGGGACTAGCGGGAAAGAGACCCAGTACTTC
>TRBD1|TRBJ2-1|.|TRBV5-4
CASSLGGTGRSYNEQFF
TGTGCCAGCAGCTTGGGTGGGACAGGGCGCTCCTACAATGAGCAGTTCTTC
>.|TRBJ2-1|once|TRBV11-3
CASSFKDTLDEQFF
TGTGCCAGCAGCTTTAAGGACACCCTGGATGAGCAGTTCTTC
>.|TRBJ2-1|.|TRBV5-6
CASSLAVNNEQFF
TGTGCCAGCAGCTTAGCGGTGAACAATGAGCAGTTCTTC
>.|TRBJ1-1|once|TRBV5-1
CASSLAGLLNTEAFF
TGCGCCAGCAGCTTGGCAGGACTTTTGAACACTGAAGCTTTCTTT
>.|TRBJ2-3|.|TRBV6-5
CASSRSTDTQYF
TGTGCCAGCAGCCGCAGCACAGATACGCAGTATTTT
>TRBD2|TRBJ2-1|.|TRBV6-5
CASSYSGLAGGNEQFF
TGTGCCAGCAGTTATTCGGGACTAGCGGGAGGGAATGAGCAGTTCTTC
>.|TRBJ2-1|.|TRBV7-8
CASSSWTGAEGVYNEQFF
TGTGCCAGCAGCTCCTGGACCGGGGCCGAAGGAGTCTACAATGAGCAGTTCTTC
>TRBD1|TRBJ2-3|.|TRBV10-3
CAISGDRGTDTQYF
TGTGCCATCAGTGGGGACAGGGGCACAGATACGCAGTATTTT
>TRBD1|TRBJ2-5|.|TRBV11-2
CASSPTGLETQYF
TGTGCCAGCAGCCCGACAGGGTTGGAGACCCAGTACTTC
>.|TRBJ1-5|.|TRBV6-1
CASSEIPGTSNQPQHF
TGTGCCAGCAGTGAGATTCCCGGGACCAGCAATCAGCCCCAGCATTTT
>TRBD1|TRBJ1-1|.|TRBV28
CASSPEDRDTEAFF
TGTGCCAGCAGTCCCGAAGACAGGGACACTGAAGCTTTCTTT
>.|TRBJ1-4|.|TRBV5-1
CASSLSTGEKLFF
TGCGCCAGCAGCTTGTCGACTGGGGAAAAACTGTTTTTT
>TRBD1|TRBJ1-1|.|TRBV23-1
CASSNLTGVEGRAMIDTEAFF
TGCGCCAGCAGCAACTTAACAGGGGTCGAGGGCAGGGCCATGATAGACACTGAAGCTTTCTTT
>.|TRBJ2-5|.|TRBV7-8
CASRLQETQYF
TGTGCCTCCCGGCTTCAAGAGACCCAGTACTTC
>.|TRBJ1-5|.|TRBV30
CAASGQGVQPQHF
TGTGCCGCGTCTGGGCAGGGTGTTCAGCCCCAGCATTTT
>TRBD1|TRBJ2-1|.|TRBV6-5
CASSGTANNEQFF
TGTGCCAGCAGCGGGACAGCCAACAATGAGCAGTTCTTC
>TRBD1|TRBJ2-1|.|TRBV6-5
CASSFRDRDYNEQFF
TGTGCCAGCAGTTTCCGGGACAGGGATTACAATGAGCAGTTCTTC
>.|TRBJ2-7|.|TRBV27
CASSPGPLSYEQYF
TGTGCCAGCAGCCCCGGCCCCCTCTCCTACGAGCAGTACTTC
>.|TRBJ1-5|.|TRBV6-1
CASSESGATPLQPQHF
TGTGCCAGCAGTGAATCGGGGGCTACCCCTCTTCAGCCCCAGCATTTT
>.|TRBJ1-5|.|TRBV7-9
CASSLGGAGNQPQHF
TGTGCCAGCAGCTTAGGGGGGGCTGGGAATCAGCCCCAGCATTTT
>.|TRBJ1-1|.|TRBV11-2
CASSLDFNTEAFF
TGTGCCAGCAGCTTAGATTTCAACACTGAAGCTTTCTTT
>TRBD2|TRBJ2-3|.|TRBV27
CASSLSGGATGTDTQYF
TGTGCCAGCAGTTTAAGCGGGGGGGCCACAGGCACAGATACGCAGTATTTT
>.|TRBJ1-1|.|TRBV10-3
CASQEQFNTEAFF
TGTGCCTCGCAAGAACAGTTTAACACTGAAGCTTTCTTT
>TRBD1|TRBJ1-5|.|TRBV6-5
CASRATDRANQPQHF
TGTGCCAGCAGAGCTACTGACAGGGCGAATCAGCCCCAGCATTTT
>.|TRBJ1-3|.|TRBV30
CAWSLGSGNTIYF
TGTGCCTGGAGTCTCGGGTCCGGAAACACCATATATTTT
>.|TRBJ1-5|.|TRBV19
CASSIVRDQPQHF
TGTGCCAGTAGTATTGTCCGGGATCAGCCCCAGCATTTT
>TRBD1|TRBJ1-6|.|TRBV6-6
CAAAGGTSPLHF
TGTGCCGCGGCAGGGGGTACTTCACCCCTCCACTTT
>TRBD2|TRBJ2-1|.|TRBV7-3
CASGVSGRAGDEQFF
TGTGCCAGCGGAGTTAGCGGGAGGGCCGGCGATGAGCAGTTCTTC
>.|TRBJ1-1|.|TRBV2
CARTGMDEAFF
TGTGCCAGAACAGGGATGGATGAAGCTTTCTTT
>TRBD1|TRBJ1-2|.|TRBV28
CASSLDRGFVYGYTF
TGTGCCAGCAGTTTAGACAGGGGGTTTGTCTATGGCTACACCTTC
>TRBD1|TRBJ2-7|.|TRBV19
CASRDRASYEQYF
TGTGCCAGCCGGGACAGGGCCTCCTACGAGCAGTACTTC
>TRBD1|TRBJ1-5|few|TRBV7-2
CASSLNTGGQPQHF
TGTGCCAGCAGCTTAAACACAGGGGGCCAGCCCCAGCATTTT
>TRBD1|TRBJ1-2|once|TRBV28
CASSSGTGLLYYGYTF
TGTGCCAGCAGTTCCGGGACAGGGCTTCTCTATTATGGCTACACCTTC
>.|TRBJ2-2|.|TRBV19
CASSPRARGRNTGELFF
TGTGCCAGTAGCCCCCGGGCGAGAGGCCGAAACACCGGGGAGCTGTTTTTT
>.|TRBJ2-7|.|TRBV5-1
CASSSTGTPTYEQYF
TGCGCCAGCAGCAGCACCGGGACACCTACCTACGAGCAGTACTTC
>.|TRBJ1-1|.|TRBV5-1
CASSFEGRNTEAFF
TGCGCCAGCAGCTTTGAGGGTAGGAACACTGAAGCTTTCTTT
>.|TRBJ2-2|.|TRBV7-3
CASSLEKLGGPNTGELFF
TGTGCCAGCAGCCTAGAGAAATTAGGGGGACCGAACACCGGGGAGCTGTTTTTT
>.|TRBJ1-3|.|TRBV19
CASTSETSGNTIYF
TGTGCCAGTACCTCAGAAACCTCTGGAAACACCATATATTTT
>TRBD1|TRBJ2-1|once|TRBV7-9
CASSSRTGQLFF
TGTGCCAGCAGCTCCAGGACAGGCCAATTGTTCTTC
>.|TRBJ2-5|once|TRBV3-1/TRBV3-2
CASSQDLEGQETQYF
TGTGCCAGCAGCCAAGATCTGGAGGGGCAAGAGACCCAGTACTTC
>.|TRBJ1-6|.|TRBV27
CASSSYEPHSPLHF
TGTGCCAGCAGCTCATACGAGCCCCATTCACCCCTCCACTTT
>TRBD1|TRBJ1-2|once|TRBV3-1/TRBV3-2
CASSLQGADYGYTF
TGTGCCAGCAGCCTACAGGGGGCGGACTATGGCTACACCTTC
>.|TRBJ1-1|.|TRBV28
CASSRRRRDTEAFF
TGTGCCAGCAGCCGGAGACGGCGGGACACTGAAGCTTTCTTT
>.|TRBJ2-7|.|TRBV28
CASTPGSSYEQYF
TGTGCCAGCACCCCTGGGAGCTCCTACGAGCAGTACTTC